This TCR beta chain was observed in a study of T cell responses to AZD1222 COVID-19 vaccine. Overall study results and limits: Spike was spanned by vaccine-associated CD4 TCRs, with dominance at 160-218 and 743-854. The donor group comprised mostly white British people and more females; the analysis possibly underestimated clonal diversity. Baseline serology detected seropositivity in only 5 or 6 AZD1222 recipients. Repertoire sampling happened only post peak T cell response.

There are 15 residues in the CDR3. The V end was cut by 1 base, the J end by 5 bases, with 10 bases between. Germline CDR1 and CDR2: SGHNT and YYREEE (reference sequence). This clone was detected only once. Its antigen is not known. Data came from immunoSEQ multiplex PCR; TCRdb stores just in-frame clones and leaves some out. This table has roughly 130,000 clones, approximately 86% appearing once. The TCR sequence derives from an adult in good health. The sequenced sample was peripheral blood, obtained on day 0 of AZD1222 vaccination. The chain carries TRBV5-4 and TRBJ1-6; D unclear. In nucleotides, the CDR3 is TGTGCCAGCAGCTTGCCTTCCGGGGATAATTCACCCCTCCACTTT. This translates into CASSLPSGDNSPLHF.